This T cell receptor beta chain emerged from a study of T cells after yellow fever vaccination. This clonotype was detected ten times or more. The antigen is undetermined. The 5'RACE template-switching step produced TCR cDNA and added a universal primer site and UMIs. TCRdb analysed the 5' RACE reads with MiXCR anew, one entry per CDR3 protein. The sample consists of just over 300,000 distinct CDR3 sequences, less than 4.5% of them appearing once. Study-wide points: Reappearing after the booster were most of the clones from primary vaccination (96% CD4, approximately 86% CD8). Bulk-population clonotypes that are abundant could appear as contaminants in FACS-sorted repertoires.

The material sequenced was PBMCs, taken on the day of the yellow fever booster vaccination. The sequence came from a young man who received the YFV17D yellow fever vaccine.

The CDR3 protein is CASSQALSASSYNEQFF. The CDR3 nucleotides are TGCGCCAGCAGCCAAGCCCTGAGCGCAAGCTCCTACAATGAGCAGTTCTTC. This chain links TRBV4-3 with TRBJ2-1; D is uncertain. The CDR3 length is 17 residues. Per germline, CDR1 LGHNA and CDR2 YSLEER. Trimming removed 1 base from V and 0 bases from J, with 13 bases in between.